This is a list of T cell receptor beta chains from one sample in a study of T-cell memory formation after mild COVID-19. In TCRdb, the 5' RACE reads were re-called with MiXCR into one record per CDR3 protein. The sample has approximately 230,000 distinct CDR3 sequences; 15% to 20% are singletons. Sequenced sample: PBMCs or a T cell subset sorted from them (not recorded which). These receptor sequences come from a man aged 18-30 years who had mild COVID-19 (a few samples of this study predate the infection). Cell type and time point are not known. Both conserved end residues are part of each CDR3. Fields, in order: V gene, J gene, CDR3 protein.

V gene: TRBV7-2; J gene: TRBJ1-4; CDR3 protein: CASSSGTTNEKLFF
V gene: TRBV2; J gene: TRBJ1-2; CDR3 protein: CASSTTPNYGYTF
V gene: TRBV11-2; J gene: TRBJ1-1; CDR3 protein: CASSFNVREGTEAFF
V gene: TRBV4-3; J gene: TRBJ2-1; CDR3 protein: CASSRNLYNEQFF
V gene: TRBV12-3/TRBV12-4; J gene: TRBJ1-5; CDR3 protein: CASSTRAQPQHF
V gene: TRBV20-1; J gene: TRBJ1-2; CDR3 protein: CSARTVYGYTF
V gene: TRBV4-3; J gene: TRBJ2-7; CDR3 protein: CASSQDRNYEQYF
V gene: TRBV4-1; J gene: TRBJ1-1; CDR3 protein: CASSQGTMNTEAFF
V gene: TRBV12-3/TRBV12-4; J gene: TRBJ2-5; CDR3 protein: CASSLSEKETQYF
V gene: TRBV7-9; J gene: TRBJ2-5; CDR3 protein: CASSQETQYF
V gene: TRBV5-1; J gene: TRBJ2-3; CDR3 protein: CASSQSPDVTDTQYF
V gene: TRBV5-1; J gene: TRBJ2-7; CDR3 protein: CASSLASIHEQYF
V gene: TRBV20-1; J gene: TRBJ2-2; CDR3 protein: CSARLDSGELFF
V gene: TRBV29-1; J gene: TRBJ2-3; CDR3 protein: CSVSTGTSGGDTQYF
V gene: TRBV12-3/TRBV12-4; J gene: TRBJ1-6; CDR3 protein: CASSLRFSPLHF
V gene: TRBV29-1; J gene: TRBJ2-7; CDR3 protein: CSVEGTSGGPWEQYF
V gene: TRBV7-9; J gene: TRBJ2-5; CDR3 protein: CASSWRSDRQETQYF
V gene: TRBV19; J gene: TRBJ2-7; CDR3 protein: CASSIGPAGAYEQYF
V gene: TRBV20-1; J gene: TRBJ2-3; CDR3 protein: CSAILAGGPDTQYF
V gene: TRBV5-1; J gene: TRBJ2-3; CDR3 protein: CASSRLTRRADTQYF
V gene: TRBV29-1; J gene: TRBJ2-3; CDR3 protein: CSVERVSEDTQYF
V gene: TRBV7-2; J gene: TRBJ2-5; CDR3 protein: CASSPGAGYAQYF
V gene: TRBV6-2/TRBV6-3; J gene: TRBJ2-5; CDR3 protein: CASSWRRSAGNVQETQYF
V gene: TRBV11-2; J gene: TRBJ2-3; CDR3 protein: CASSLGRATKSTDTQYF
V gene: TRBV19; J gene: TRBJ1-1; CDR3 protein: CASSIVPSEAFF
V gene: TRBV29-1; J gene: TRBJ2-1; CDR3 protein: CSALRREQFF
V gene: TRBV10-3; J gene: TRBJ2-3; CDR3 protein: CAISDSTDTQYF
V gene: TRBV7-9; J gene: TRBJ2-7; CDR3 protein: CASSLGTRDSSPGGYF
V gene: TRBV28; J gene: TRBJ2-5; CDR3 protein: CASSSNWGWDQYF
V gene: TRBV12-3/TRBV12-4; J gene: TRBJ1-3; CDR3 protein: CASSLGHTIYF
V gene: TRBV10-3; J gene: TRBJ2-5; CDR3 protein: CAIQPGQGGETQYF
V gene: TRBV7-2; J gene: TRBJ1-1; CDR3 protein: CASSSLGLEGLTFF
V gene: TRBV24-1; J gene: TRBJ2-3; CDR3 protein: CATSGGWASPTDTQYF
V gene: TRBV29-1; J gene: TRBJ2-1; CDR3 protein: CSVPRGGTYNEQFF
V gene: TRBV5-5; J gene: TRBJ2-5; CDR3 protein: CASSVRGVILQETQYF
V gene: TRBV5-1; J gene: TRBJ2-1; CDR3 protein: CASSLQGADNEQFF
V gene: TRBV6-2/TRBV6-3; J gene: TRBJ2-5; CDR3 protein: CASRELAKETQYF
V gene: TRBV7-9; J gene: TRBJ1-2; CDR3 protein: CASSTPGWGTYGYTF
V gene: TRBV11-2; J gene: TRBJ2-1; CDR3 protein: CASSPIVGGLRNEQFF
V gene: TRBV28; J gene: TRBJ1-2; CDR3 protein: CASSFLMGGNYGYTF
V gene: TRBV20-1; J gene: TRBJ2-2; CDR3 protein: CSAVDQRKLFF
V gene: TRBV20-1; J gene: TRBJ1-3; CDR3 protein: CSARDRAGGNTIYF
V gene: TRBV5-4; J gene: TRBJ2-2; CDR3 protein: CASSLAANTGELFF
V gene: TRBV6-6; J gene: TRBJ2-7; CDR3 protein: CASGEQGLQYF
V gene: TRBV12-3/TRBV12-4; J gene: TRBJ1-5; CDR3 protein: CASTFSRLRGSNQPQHF